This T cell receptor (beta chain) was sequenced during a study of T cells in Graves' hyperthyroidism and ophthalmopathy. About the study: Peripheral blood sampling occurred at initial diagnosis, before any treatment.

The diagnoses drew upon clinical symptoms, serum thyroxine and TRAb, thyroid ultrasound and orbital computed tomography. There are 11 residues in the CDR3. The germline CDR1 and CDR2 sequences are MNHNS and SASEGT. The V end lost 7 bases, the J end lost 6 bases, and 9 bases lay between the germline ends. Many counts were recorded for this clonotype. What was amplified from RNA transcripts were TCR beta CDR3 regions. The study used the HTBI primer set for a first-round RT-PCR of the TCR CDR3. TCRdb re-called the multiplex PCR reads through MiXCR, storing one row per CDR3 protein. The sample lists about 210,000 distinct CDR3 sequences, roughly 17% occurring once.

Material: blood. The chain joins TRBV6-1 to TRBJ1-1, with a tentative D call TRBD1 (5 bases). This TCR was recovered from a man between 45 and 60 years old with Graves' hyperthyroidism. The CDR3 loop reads CASISGPEAFF. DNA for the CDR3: TGTGCCAGCATTTCGGGACCTGAAGCTTTCTTT.